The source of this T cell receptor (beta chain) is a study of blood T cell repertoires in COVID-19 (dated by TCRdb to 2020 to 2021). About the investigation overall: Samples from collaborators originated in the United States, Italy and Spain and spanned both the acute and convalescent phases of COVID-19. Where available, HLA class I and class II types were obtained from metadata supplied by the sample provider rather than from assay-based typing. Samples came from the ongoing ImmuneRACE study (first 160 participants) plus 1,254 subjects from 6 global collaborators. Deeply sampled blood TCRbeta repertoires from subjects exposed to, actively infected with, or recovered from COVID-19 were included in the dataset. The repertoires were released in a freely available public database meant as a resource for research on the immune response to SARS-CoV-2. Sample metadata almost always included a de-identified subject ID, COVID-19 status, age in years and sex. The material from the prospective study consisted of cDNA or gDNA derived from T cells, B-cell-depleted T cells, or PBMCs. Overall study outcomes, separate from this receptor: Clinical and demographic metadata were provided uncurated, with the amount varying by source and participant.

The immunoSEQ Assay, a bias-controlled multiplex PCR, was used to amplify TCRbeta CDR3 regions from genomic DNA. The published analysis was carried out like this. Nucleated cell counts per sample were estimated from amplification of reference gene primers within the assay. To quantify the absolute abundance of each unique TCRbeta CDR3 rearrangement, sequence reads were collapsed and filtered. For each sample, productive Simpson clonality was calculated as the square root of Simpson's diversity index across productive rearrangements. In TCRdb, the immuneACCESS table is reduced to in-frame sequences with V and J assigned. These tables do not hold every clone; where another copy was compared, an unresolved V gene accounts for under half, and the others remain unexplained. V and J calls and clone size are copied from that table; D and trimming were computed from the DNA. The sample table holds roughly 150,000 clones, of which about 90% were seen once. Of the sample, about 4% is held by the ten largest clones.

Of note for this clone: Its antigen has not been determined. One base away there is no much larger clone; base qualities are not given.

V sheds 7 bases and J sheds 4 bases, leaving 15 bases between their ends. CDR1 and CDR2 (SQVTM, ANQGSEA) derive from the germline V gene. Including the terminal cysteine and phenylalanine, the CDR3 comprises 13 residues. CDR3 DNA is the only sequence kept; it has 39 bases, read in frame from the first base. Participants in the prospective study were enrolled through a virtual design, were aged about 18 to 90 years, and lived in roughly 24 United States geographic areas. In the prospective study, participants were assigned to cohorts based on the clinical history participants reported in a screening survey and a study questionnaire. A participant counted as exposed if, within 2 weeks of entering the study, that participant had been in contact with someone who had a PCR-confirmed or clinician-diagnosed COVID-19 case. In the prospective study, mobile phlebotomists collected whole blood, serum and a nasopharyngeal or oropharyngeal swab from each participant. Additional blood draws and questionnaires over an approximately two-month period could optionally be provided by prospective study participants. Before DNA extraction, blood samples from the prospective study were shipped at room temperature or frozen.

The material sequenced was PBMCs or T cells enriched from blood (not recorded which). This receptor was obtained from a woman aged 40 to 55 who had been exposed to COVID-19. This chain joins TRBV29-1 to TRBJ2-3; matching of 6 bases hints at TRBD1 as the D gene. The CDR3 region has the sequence CSAITGSPDTQYF. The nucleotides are TGCAGCGCTATTACAGGGAGCCCAGATACGCAGTATTTT.